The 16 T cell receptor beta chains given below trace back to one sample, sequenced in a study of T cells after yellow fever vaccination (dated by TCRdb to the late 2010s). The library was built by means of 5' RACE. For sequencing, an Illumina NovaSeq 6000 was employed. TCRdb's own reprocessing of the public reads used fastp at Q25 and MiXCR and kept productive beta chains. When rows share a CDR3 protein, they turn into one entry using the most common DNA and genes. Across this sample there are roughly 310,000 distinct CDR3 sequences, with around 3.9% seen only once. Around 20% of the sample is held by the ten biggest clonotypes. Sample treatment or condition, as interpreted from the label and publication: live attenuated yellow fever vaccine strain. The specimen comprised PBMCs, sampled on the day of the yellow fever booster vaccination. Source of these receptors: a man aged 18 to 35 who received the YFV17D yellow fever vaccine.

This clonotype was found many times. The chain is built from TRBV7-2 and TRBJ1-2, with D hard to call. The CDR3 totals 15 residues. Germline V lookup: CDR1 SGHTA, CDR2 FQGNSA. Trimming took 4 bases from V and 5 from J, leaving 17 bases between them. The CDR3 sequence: CASSSDLTGIYGYTF. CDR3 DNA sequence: TGTGCCAGCAGCTCGGACTTGACGGGGATTTATGGCTACACCTTC.

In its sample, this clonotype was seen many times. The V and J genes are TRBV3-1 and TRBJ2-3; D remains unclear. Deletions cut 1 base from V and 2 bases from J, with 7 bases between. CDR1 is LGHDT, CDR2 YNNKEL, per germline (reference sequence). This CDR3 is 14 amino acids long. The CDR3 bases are TGTGCCAGCAGCCAAGCGGTAGTCACAGATACGCAGTATTTT. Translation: CASSQAVVTDTQYF.

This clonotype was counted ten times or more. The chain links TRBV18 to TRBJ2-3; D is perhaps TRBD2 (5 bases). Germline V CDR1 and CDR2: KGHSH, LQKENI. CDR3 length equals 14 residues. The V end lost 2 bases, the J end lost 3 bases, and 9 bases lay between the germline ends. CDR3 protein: CASSPTGWTDTQYF. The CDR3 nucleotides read TGTGCCAGCTCACCAACGGGGTGGACAGATACGCAGTATTTT.

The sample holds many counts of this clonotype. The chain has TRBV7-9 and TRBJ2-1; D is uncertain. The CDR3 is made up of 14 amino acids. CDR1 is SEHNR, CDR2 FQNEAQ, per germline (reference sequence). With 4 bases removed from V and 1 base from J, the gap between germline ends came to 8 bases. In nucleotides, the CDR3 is TGTGCCAGCAGCTCCCCGTGGTCCTACAATGAGCAGTTCTTC. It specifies CASSSPWSYNEQFF.

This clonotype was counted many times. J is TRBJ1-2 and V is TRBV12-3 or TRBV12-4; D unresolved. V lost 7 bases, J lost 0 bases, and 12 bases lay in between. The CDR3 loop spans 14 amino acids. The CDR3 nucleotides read TGTGCCAGCACCCAAGTGCCTGCTAACTATGGCTACACCTTC. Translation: CASTQVPANYGYTF.

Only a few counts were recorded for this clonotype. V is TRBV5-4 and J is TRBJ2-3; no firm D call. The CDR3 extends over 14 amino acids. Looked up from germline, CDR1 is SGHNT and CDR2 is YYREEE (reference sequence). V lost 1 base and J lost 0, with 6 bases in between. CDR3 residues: CASSLWISTDTQYF. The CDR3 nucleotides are TGTGCCAGCAGCTTGTGGATAAGCACAGATACGCAGTATTTT.

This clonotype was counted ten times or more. The CDR3 DNA follows: TGTGCCAGCAGCGGGACGGGACTATCGATGGAGACCCAGTACTTC. Protein sequence: CASSGTGLSMETQYF. The V gene is TRBV5-5, the J gene TRBJ2-5; TRBD2 matches at 7 bases. The germline gives CDR1 SGHKS, CDR2 YYEKEE (reference sequence). V lost 4 bases to trimming and J lost 5 bases; unmatched junction nucleotides: 11. The CDR3 has 15 residues.

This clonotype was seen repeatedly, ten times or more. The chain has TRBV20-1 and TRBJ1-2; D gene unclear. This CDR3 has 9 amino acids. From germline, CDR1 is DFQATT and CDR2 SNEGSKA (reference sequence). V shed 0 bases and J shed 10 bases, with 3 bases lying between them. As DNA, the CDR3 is TGCAGTGCTAGAGATGCCTACACCTTC. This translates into CSARDAYTF.

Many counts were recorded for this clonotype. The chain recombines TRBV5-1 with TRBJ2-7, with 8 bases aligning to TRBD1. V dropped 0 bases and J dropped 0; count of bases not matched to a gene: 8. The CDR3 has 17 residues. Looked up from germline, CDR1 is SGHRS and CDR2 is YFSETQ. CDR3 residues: CASSLGVSTGVSYEQYV. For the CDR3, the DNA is TGCGCCAGCAGCTTGGGAGTGTCGACAGGGGTCTCCTACGAGCAGTACGTC.

The CDR3 region has the DNA TGTGCCAGCAGCTCCCCAGGGCAGGGGGCCACAGATACGCAGTATTTT. Translated: CASSSPGQGATDTQYF. This chain joins TRBV7-9 and TRBJ2-3, with 8 bases identical to TRBD1. This CDR3 region has 16 residues. The germline CDR1 and CDR2 sequences are SEHNR and FQNEAQ (reference sequence). With V trimmed by 4 bases and J by 2 bases, 8 bases remained unmatched.

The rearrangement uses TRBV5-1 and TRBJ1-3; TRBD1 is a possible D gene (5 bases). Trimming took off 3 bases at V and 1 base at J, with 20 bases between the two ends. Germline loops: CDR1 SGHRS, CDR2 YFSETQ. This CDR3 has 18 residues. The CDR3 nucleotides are TGCGCCAGCAGCTCGGGGGACGGTTTGGGGACTTCTGGAAACACCATATATTTT. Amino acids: CASSSGDGLGTSGNTIYF.

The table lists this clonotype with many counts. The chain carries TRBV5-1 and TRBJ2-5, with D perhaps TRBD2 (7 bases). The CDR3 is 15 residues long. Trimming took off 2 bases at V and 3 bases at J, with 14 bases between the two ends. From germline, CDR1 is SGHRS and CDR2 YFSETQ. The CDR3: CASSFTAGAEETQYF. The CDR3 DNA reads TGCGCCAGCAGCTTTACGGCGGGGGCTGAAGAGACCCAGTACTTC.

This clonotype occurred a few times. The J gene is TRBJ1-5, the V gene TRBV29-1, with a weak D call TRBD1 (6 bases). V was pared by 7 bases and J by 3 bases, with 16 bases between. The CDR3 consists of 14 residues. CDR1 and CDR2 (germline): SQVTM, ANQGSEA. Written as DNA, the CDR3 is TGCAGCGGCCAGACAGGAGGGATCAATCAGCCCCAGCATTTT. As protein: CSGQTGGINQPQHF.

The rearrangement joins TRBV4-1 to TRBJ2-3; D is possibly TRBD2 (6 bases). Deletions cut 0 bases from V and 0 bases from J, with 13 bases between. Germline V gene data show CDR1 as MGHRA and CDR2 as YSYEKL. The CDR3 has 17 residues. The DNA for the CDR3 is TGCGCCAGCAGCCAAGAAGCTAGCGAGTCTAGCACAGATACGCAGTATTTT. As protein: CASSQEASESSTDTQYF.

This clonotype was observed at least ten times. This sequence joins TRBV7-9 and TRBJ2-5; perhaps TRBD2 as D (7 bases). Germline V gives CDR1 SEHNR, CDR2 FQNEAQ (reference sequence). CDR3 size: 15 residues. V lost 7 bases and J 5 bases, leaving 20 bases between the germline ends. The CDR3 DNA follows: TGTGCCAGCACAAAGGTCGCGGGGGCGGGGGAGACCCAGTACTTC. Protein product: CASTKVAGAGETQYF.

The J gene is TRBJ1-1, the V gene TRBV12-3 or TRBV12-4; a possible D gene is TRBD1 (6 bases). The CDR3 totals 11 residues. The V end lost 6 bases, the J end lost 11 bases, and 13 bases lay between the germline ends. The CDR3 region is CASRDRLAAFF. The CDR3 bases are TGTGCCAGCAGGGACAGACTCGCGGCTTTCTTT.